Following are 28 T cell receptor beta chains from one sample sequenced in a study of blood T cell repertoires in COVID-19. Repertoires were generated with immunoSEQ multiplex PCR, while TCRdb's copy carries only in-frame clones and drops some. The sample includes about 220,000 clones, 90% of them seen just once. The specimen sequenced was PBMCs or T cells enriched from blood (not recorded which). These receptor sequences come from a young man who had been exposed to COVID-19.

This chain links TRBV6-2 or TRBV6-3 with TRBJ1-6; 10 positions match TRBD1. The CDR3 runs 16 residues. The germline CDR1 and CDR2 sequences are MNHEY and SVGEGT. J lost 5 bases, V lost 5 bases, and 6 bases had no gene match. The CDR3 here is CASSPSGQGHNSPLHF. CDR3 DNA: TGTGCCAGCAGTCCCTCGGGACAGGGGCATAATTCACCCCTCCACTTT.

The chain employs TRBV19 and TRBJ1-4, with no clear D. Trimming removed 9 bases from V and 8 bases from J, with 13 bases in between. CDR1 is LNHDA, CDR2 SQIVND, per germline (reference sequence). CDR3 size: 12 residues. In DNA, the CDR3 is TGTGCCAGCTTATCCCTCGGGGAAAAACTGTTTTTT. Its protein product is CASLSLGEKLFF.

The chain uses TRBV5-1 and TRBJ1-1; 8 bases map to TRBD1. V lost 4 bases to trimming and J lost 2 bases; unmatched junction nucleotides: 7. The length of the CDR3 is 15 residues. Germline-derived CDR1 and CDR2 are SGHRS and YFSETQ. DNA for the CDR3: TGCGCCAGCAGCGCCGGGACAGGAGCAAACACTGAAGCTTTCTTT. Amino acid sequence: CASSAGTGANTEAFF.

The CDR3 sequence is CASSALQGALGYGYTF. CDR3 coding DNA: TGTGCCAGCAGTGCCCTACAGGGGGCTCTAGGGTATGGCTACACCTTC. The V gene is TRBV6-1, the J gene TRBJ1-2; 9 bases match TRBD1. With 4 bases clipped from V and 5 bases from J, the junction kept 11 bases outside the gene matches. There are 16 residues in the CDR3. Germline CDR1 reads MNHNS; CDR2 reads SASEGT.

J is TRBJ2-5 and V is TRBV30; 10 positions match TRBD2. V gave up 0 bases and J gave up 5 bases; unmatched junction bases: 6. CDR1 is GTSNPN and CDR2 is SVGIG in the germline V gene (reference sequence). The CDR3 contains 15 residues. This CDR3 reads CAWSVGAGGQETQYF. DNA of the CDR3: TGTGCCTGGAGTGTAGGAGCGGGGGGGCAGGAGACCCAGTACTTC.

The chain joins TRBV19 to TRBJ2-2; D is undetermined. V dropped 2 bases and J dropped 5 bases, with 9 bases sitting between them. The CDR3 is made up of 14 amino acids. The V gene's germline CDR1 is LNHDA and CDR2 SQIVND (reference sequence). CDR3 sequence (DNA): TGTGCCAGTAGTATACGAGGAAAGACCGGGGAGCTGTTTTTT. Encoded protein: CASSIRGKTGELFF.

The genes are TRBV20-1 and TRBJ2-1; 11 nucleotides agree with TRBD1. CDR1 and CDR2 (germline): DFQATT, SNEGSKA (reference sequence). Germline trimming cut 3 bases from V and 7 bases from J; bases unmatched to any gene: 5. This CDR3 has 14 amino acids. Written as DNA, the CDR3 is TGCAGTGCTAGTTCCGGGACAGGGGGGAATGAGCAGTTCTTC. Translation: CSASSGTGGNEQFF.

The rearrangement links TRBV7-8 to TRBJ1-1, with D possibly TRBD1 on 5 matching bases. Germline-derived CDR1 and CDR2 are SGHVS and FQNEAQ. CDR3 size: 15 residues. Trimming cost V 5 bases and J 1 base, with 14 bases left between them. CDR3 residues: CASSLLQAQNTEAFF. For the CDR3, the DNA is TGTGCCAGCAGCCTGCTACAGGCGCAGAACACTGAAGCTTTCTTT.

This clone was picked up one time. V usage is TRBV15 and J usage is TRBJ1-2; weak D call: TRBD1 (5 bases). This CDR3 spans 17 amino acids. From germline, CDR1 is LNHNV and CDR2 YYDKDF (reference sequence). Between the trimmed V and J ends, which lost 0 bases and 3 bases, there was a span of 17 bases. CDR3 loop: CATSRDSQGWDHYGYTF. The CDR3 nucleotides read TGTGCCACCAGCAGAGATTCGCAGGGTTGGGATCACTATGGCTACACCTTC.

Remarks on this clone: This same CDR3 is encoded by further DNA sequences in the sample. This chain joins TRBV11-2 and TRBJ2-6; 12 bases fit TRBD2. The CDR3 sequence is 15 residues long. Germline values: CDR1 SGHAT, CDR2 FQNNGV. V was pared by 8 bases and J by 2 bases, with 1 base of the junction left unmatched. The CDR3: CASRLAGAGANVLTF. The CDR3 coding sequence is TGTGCCAGCCGACTAGCGGGGGCTGGGGCCAACGTCCTGACTTTC.

The rearrangement joins TRBV4-3 to TRBJ1-2; no definite D call. This CDR3 is 14 amino acids long. With 1 base removed from V and 0 bases from J, the gap between germline ends came to 6 bases. Germline V CDR1 and CDR2: LGHNA, YSLEER. The CDR3 bases are TGCGCCAGCAGCCAAGCAGATTCTAACTATGGCTACACCTTC. Encoded protein: CASSQADSNYGYTF.

This rearrangement joins TRBV19 to TRBJ2-5; 10 positions match TRBD2. V lost 4 bases, J lost 6 bases, and 11 bases stayed unmatched. Per the germline V gene, CDR1 is LNHDA and CDR2 is SQIVND (reference sequence). This CDR3 has 16 amino acids. CDR3 nucleotides: TGTGCCAGTAGTACCTCGGGAGCGGGGGGGCATAAGACCCAGTACTTC. Its translation is CASSTSGAGGHKTQYF.

CDR3 in amino acids: CASSPFNAENTEAFF. The DNA of the CDR3 is TGTGCCAGCTCACCATTTAACGCAGAGAACACTGAAGCTTTCTTT. The J gene is TRBJ1-1, the V gene TRBV18; D ambiguous. The CDR3 sequence is 15 residues long. CDR1 and CDR2 (germline): KGHSH, LQKENI. With 2 bases removed from V and 1 base from J, the gap between germline ends came to 11 bases.

This clone was counted once. The chain carries TRBV6-5 and TRBJ2-5; 11 nucleotides agree with TRBD1. With 10 bases clipped from V and 5 bases from J, the junction kept 12 bases outside the gene matches. CDR1 and CDR2 from the germline V gene are MNHEY and SVGAGI. This CDR3 has 15 amino acids. CDR3 region: CATEGGQGVFETQYF. CDR3 bases: TGTGCCACCGAAGGGGGACAGGGGGTGTTCGAGACCCAGTACTTC.

On this clone: The identical CDR3 is also encoded by other nucleotide sequences in the sample. The chain uses TRBV6-6 and TRBJ1-6; 7 bases are shared with TRBD1. Looked up from germline, CDR1 is MNHNY and CDR2 is SVGAGI (reference sequence). The CDR3 loop spans 14 amino acids. V dropped 3 bases and J dropped 6; count of bases not matched to a gene: 2. DNA for the CDR3: TGTGCCAGCAGTTATGACAGGGTTAATTCACCCCTCCACTTT. Protein sequence: CASSYDRVNSPLHF.

The rearrangement uses TRBV5-1 and TRBJ2-5, with 8 nucleotides matching TRBD1. Trimming took 4 bases from V and 5 from J; bases not matched to a gene: 13. The CDR3 sequence is 16 residues long. From germline, CDR1 is SGHRS and CDR2 YFSETQ. CDR3 residues: CASSRSWTGKGETQYF. CDR3 sequence (DNA): TGCGCCAGCAGCCGTTCCTGGACAGGGAAGGGGGAGACCCAGTACTTC.

The V and J genes are TRBV5-1 and TRBJ1-1, with 10 bases lining up with TRBD1. Per germline, CDR1 SGHRS and CDR2 YFSETQ. J gave up 5 bases and V 3 bases, and 10 bases lay outside the gene matches. The CDR3 runs 16 residues. The CDR3 nucleotides are TGCGCCAGCAGCTGGCCCCGGGACAGGGGAGATACTGAAGCTTTCTTT. This translates into CASSWPRDRGDTEAFF.

The chain is built from TRBV11-3 and TRBJ1-3, with a possible D match to TRBD1 (6 bases). Germline loops: CDR1 SGHNT, CDR2 YENEEA. This CDR3 is built from 14 residues. Trimming removed 7 bases from V and 2 bases from J, with 12 bases in between. The CDR3 loop reads CASTMDRTGNTIYF. The CDR3 DNA reads as TGTGCCAGCACAATGGACAGAACTGGAAACACCATATATTTT. The variable domain in full, completed from reference TRBV11-3 and TRBJ1-3, reads EAGVVQSPRYKIIEKKQPVAFWCNPISGHNTLYWYLQNLGQGPELLIRYENEEAVDDSQLPKDRFSAERLKGVDSTLKIQPAELGDSAVYLCASTMDRTGNTIYFGEGSWLTVV.

The chain is built from TRBV11-2 and TRBJ1-5, with a weak D call TRBD1 (5 bases). Germline CDR1 is SGHAT and CDR2 is FQNNGV. The CDR3 consists of 15 residues. Trimming pared 0 bases from V and 7 bases from J, leaving 13 bases between. The CDR3 sequence is CASSLDPGGVQPQHF. As DNA, the CDR3 is TGTGCCAGCAGCTTAGATCCGGGGGGAGTACAGCCCCAGCATTTT.

The chain combines TRBV6-5 with TRBJ1-3; D possibly corresponds to TRBD1 (6 bases). The germline gives CDR1 MNHEY, CDR2 SVGAGI. The V gene lost 6 bases and the J gene lost 0 bases, with 12 bases spanning the gap. The CDR3 totals 15 residues. The CDR3 sequence is CASSRVRGSGNTIYF. The CDR3 DNA reads TGTGCCAGCAGCCGCGTCAGGGGCTCTGGAAACACCATATATTTT.

This clone was seen a single time. The V gene is TRBV5-5, the J gene TRBJ1-3; D gene ambiguous. Germline values: CDR1 SGHKS, CDR2 YYEKEE (reference sequence). The length of the CDR3 is 16 residues. Trimming left V 8 bases short and J 0 bases short, with 18 bases between. The CDR3 nucleotides read TGTGCCAGTATCCGGGGAGGGCAGAGCTCTGGAAACACCATATATTTT. Translated, it gives CASIRGGQSSGNTIYF.

The gene calls are TRBV6-5 and TRBJ1-6; the D is unclear. Germline V lookup: CDR1 MNHEY, CDR2 SVGAGI. The CDR3 length is 16 residues. Trimming stripped 0 bases from V and 10 bases from J, with 16 bases between. The CDR3 DNA sequence: TGTGCCAGCAGTTACTCGAGTCCAGTGATCGGGTCACCCCTCCACTTT. This gives the protein CASSYSSPVIGSPLHF.

The V and J genes are TRBV2 and TRBJ2-7; 9 bases are a match to TRBD2. This CDR3 has 15 residues. Germline V lookup: CDR1 SNHLY, CDR2 FYNNEI. Trimming at V came to 8 bases and at J to 7 bases, leaving 15 bases not matched to a gene. DNA for the CDR3: TGTGCCAGCGGGTCAGGTAGCGGGAGTTTTGGGGAGCAGTACTTC. As protein: CASGSGSGSFGEQYF.

The chain recombines TRBV9 with TRBJ2-7; 9 positions agree with TRBD1. This CDR3 is built from 16 residues. Germline trimming cut 4 bases from V and 5 bases from J; bases unmatched to any gene: 13. Per the germline V gene, CDR1 is SGDLS and CDR2 is YYNGEE. The CDR3 DNA reads as TGTGCCAGCAGCCCCCTAGGCCGACAGGGGGGTCACGAGCAGTACTTC. Translating gives CASSPLGRQGGHEQYF.

The chain recombines TRBV2 with TRBJ2-2, with D maybe TRBD1 (6 bases). Per the germline V gene, CDR1 is SNHLY and CDR2 is FYNNEI. The CDR3 contains 16 residues. Trimming took off 5 bases at V and 0 bases at J, with 13 bases between the two ends. Written as DNA, the CDR3 is TGTGCCAGCAGTCCTACCGGGACACCGAACACCGGGGAGCTGTTTTTT. Translated, it gives CASSPTGTPNTGELFF.

V gene TRBV11-2 combines with J gene TRBJ2-7, with D perhaps TRBD2 (5 bases). The V gene lost 1 base and the J gene lost 3 bases, with 13 bases spanning the gap. Germline assignment: CDR1 SGHAT and CDR2 FQNNGV. The CDR3 is made up of 15 amino acids. The CDR3 region is CASSLGEGSNYEQYF. The CDR3 DNA reads as TGTGCCAGCAGCTTAGGTGAGGGAAGTAACTACGAGCAGTACTTC.

The chain carries TRBV30 and TRBJ1-1, with D possibly TRBD1 on 5 matching bases. The CDR3 runs 17 residues. CDR1 is GTSNPN and CDR2 is SVGIG in the germline V gene (reference sequence). Trimming stripped 0 bases from V and 5 bases from J, with 22 bases between. The CDR3 DNA sequence: TGTGCCTGGAGTGTATCGGTTGTTGGGGGGGTACGGACTGAAGCTTTCTTT. It encodes CAWSVSVVGGVRTEAFF.

V gene TRBV6-2 or TRBV6-3 combines with J gene TRBJ1-5; 7 bases align to TRBD1. The CDR3 consists of 13 residues. With V trimmed by 6 bases and J by 5 bases, 4 bases remained unmatched. Germline V gives CDR1 MNHEY, CDR2 SVGEGT. CDR3 in DNA: TGTGCCAGCAGCAGGGGGTGGGATCAGCCCCAGCATTTT. Protein product: CASSRGWDQPQHF.